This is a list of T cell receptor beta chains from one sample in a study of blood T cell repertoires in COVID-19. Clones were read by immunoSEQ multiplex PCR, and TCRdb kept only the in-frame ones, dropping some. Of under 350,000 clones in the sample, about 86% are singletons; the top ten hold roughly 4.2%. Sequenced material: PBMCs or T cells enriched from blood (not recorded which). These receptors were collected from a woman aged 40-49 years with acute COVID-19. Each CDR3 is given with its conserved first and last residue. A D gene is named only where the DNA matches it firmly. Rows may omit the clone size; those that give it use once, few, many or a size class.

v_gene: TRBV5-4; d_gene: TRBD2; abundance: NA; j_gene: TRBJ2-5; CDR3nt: TGTGCCAGCAGCTTGACTAGCGGGAGAGAGACCCAGTACTTC; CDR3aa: CASSLTSGRETQYF
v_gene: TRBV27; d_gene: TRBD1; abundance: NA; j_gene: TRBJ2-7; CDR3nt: TGTGCCAGCAGCCCCGGGGACAGGGGATCCGTCGGACAGTACTTC; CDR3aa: CASSPGDRGSVGQYF
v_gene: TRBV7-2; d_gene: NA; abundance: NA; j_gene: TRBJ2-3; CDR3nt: TGTGCCAGCAGCACCCGGACAGATACGCAGTATTTT; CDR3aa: CASSTRTDTQYF
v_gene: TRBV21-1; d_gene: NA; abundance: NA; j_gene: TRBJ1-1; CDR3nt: TGTGCCAGCAGCCCCCGGGGGGGCCAGAACACTGAAGCTTTCTTT; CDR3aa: CASSPRGGQNTEAFF
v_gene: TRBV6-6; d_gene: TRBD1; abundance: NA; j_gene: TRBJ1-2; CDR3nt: TGTGCCAGCAGTCAACGAAGAGACAGGGGACCAACTAACTATGGCTACACCTTC; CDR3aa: CASSQRRDRGPTNYGYTF
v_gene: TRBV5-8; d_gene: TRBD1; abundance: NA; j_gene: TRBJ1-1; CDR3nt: TGTGCCAGCAGCTTGGCCCCGGGGTGGGACAGGGGGCCCCACACTGAAGCTTTCTTT; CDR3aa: CASSLAPGWDRGPHTEAFF
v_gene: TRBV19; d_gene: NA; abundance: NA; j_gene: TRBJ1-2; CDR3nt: TGTGCCCATCCGAGGCGGGGGGCTAACTATGGCTACACCTTC; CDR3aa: CAHPRRGANYGYTF
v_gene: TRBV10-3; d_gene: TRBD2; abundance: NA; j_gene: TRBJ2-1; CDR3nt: TGTGCCATCAGTGAGTCGTCCAGCGGGGTGTCTGGTGAGCAGTTCTTC; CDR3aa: CAISESSSGVSGEQFF
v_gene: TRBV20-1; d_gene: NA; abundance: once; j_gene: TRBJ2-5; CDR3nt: TGCAGTGCTAGTTTGGGAGTCCCGACCCAGTACTTC; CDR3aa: CSASLGVPTQYF
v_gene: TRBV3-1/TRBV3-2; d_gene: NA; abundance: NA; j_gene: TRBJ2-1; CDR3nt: TGTGCCAGCAGCCACTACGAAAGAATGGACAATGAGCAGTTCTTC; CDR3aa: CASSHYERMDNEQFF
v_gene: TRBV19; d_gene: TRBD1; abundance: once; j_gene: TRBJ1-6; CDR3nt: TGTGCCAGTCGGCCCGGGACAGGGGACCCCTATAATTCACCCCTCCACTTT; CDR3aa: CASRPGTGDPYNSPLHF
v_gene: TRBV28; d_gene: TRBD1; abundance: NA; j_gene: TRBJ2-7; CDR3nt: TGTGCCAGCAGTCAGCAGGGGGTCAAATACGAGCAGTACTTC; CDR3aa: CASSQQGVKYEQYF
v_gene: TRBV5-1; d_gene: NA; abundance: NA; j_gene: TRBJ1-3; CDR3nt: TGCGCCAGCAGCCCGGACGCGCAGGGGCGTCCCTCTGGAAACACCATATATTTT; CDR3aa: CASSPDAQGRPSGNTIYF
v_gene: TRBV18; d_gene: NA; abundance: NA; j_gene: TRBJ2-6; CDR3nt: TGTGCCAGCGCGAACAGGGTGGGCCTTCCTGGGGCCAACGTCCTGACTTTC; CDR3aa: CASANRVGLPGANVLTF
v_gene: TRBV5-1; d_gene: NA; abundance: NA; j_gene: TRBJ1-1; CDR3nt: TGCGCCAGCAGCACCCTCACAGGGATCCACACTGAAGCTTTCTTT; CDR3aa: CASSTLTGIHTEAFF
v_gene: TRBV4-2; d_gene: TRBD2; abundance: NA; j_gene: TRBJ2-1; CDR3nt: TGTGCCAGCAGCGCCCGAGCGGGGGGGCCCTACAATGAGCAGTTCTTC; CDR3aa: CASSARAGGPYNEQFF
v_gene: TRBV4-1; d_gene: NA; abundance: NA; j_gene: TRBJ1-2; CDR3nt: TGCGCCAGCAGCCAAGGTTTCGGGGGTTCTAACTATGGCTACACCTTC; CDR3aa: CASSQGFGGSNYGYTF
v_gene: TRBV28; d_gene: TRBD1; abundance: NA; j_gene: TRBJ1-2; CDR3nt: TGTGCCAGCATGAGACAGGGTAATTATGGCTACACCTTC; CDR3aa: CASMRQGNYGYTF
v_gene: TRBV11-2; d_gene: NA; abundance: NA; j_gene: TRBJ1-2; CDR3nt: TGTGCCAGCAGACCAGGGATGGCTAACTATGGCTACACCTTC; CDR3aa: CASRPGMANYGYTF
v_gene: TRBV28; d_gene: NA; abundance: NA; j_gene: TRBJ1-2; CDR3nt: TGTGCCAGCAGTTTAAGACAGATGGGCTACACCTTC; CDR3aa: CASSLRQMGYTF
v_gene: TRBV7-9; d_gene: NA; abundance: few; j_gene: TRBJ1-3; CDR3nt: TGTGCCAGCAGCCCGGGGGGAAACACCATATATTTT; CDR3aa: CASSPGGNTIYF
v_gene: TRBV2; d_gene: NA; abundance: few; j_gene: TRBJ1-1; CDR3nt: TGTGCCAGCAGTGCGGGGGGGCCGGGTGAGGTCTTT; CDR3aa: CASSAGGPGEVF
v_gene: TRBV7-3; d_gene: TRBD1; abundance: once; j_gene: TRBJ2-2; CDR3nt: TGTGCCAGCAGCCCGGGGACAGGGGCTACCGGGGAGCTGTTTTTT; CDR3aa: CASSPGTGATGELFF
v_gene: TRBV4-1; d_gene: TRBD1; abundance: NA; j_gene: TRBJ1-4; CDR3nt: TGCGCCAGCAGCCAAGGACAGGGCGATGAAAAACTGTTTTTT; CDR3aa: CASSQGQGDEKLFF
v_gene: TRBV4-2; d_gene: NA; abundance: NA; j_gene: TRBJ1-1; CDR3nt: TGTGCCAGCAGCCTTGACATTGGGGCGCGGGAAGCTTTCTTT; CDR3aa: CASSLDIGAREAFF
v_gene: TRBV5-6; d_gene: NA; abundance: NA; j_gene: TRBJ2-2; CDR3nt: TGTGCCAGCAGCCAGGGGACGATGAACACCGGGGAGCTGTTTTTT; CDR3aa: CASSQGTMNTGELFF
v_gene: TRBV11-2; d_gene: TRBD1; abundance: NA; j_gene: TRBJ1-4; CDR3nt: TGTGCCAGCAGCTTAAACAGGGGTAATGAAAAACTGTTTTTT; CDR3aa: CASSLNRGNEKLFF
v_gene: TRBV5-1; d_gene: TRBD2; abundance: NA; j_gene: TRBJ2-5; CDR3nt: TGCGCCAGCGTTCGGGGGAGCGGGGTTCAAGAGACCCAGTACTTC; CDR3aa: CASVRGSGVQETQYF
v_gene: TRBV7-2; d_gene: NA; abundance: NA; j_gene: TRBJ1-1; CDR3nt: TGTGCCAGCAGATCAGCGGGTGCAGGGTTCACTGAAGCTTTCTTT; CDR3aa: CASRSAGAGFTEAFF
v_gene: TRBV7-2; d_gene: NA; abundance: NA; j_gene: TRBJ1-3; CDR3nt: TGTGCCAGCAGCTTAGACCAGGGAACCGGAAACACCATATATTTT; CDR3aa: CASSLDQGTGNTIYF
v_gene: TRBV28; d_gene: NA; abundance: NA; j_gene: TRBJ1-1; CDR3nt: TGTGCCAGCAGTTTAGCCATACAGGGTACGGCTTTCTTT; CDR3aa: CASSLAIQGTAFF
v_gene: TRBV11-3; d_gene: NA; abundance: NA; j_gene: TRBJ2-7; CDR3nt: TGTGCCAGAGCAGGGGCCCCTACCTACGAGCAGTACTTC; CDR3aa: CARAGAPTYEQYF
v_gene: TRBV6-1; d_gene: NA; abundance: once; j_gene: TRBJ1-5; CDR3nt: TGTGCCAGCATTGAGAGGGCAGGTGAAGTGAGCAATCAGCCCCAGCATTTT; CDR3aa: CASIERAGEVSNQPQHF
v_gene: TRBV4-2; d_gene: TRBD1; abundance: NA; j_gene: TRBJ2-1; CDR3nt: TGTGCCAGCAGCCAAGGGAGCAGCGGCAGGGGGCGAAACAATGAGCAGTTCTTC; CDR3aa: CASSQGSSGRGRNNEQFF
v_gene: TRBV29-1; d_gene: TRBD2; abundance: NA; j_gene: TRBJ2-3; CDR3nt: TGCAGCGCTCGGGGTCCTCAGCGGGAGGCCACAGATACGCAGTATTTT; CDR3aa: CSARGPQREATDTQYF
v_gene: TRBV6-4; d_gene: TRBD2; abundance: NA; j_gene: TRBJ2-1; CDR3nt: TGTGCCAGCAGCCCGGGACTAGCCTCCTACAATGAGCAGTTCTTC; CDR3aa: CASSPGLASYNEQFF
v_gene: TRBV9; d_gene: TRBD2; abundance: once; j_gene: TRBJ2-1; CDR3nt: TGTGCCAGCAGCGTAGGGCTAGCGGGACGTAATGAGCAGTTCTTC; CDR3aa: CASSVGLAGRNEQFF
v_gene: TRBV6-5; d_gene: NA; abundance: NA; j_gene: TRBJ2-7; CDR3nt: TGTGCCAGCAGTTACTCGACGGGTAGCCACTACGAGCAGTACTTC; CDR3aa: CASSYSTGSHYEQYF
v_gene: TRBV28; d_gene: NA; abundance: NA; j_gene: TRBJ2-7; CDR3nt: TGTGCCAGCAGTTTAGTCAGGGACGAGCAGTACTTC; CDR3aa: CASSLVRDEQYF
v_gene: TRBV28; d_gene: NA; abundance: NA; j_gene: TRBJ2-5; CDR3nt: TGTGCCAGCAGTTCCCTAGCGCCCCGGCAAGAGACCCAGTACTTC; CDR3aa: CASSSLAPRQETQYF
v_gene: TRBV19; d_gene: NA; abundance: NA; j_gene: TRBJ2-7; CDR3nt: TGTGCCAGTAGTATCGGTTGGGATAGGACAGTTTCCTACGAGCAGTACTTC; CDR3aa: CASSIGWDRTVSYEQYF
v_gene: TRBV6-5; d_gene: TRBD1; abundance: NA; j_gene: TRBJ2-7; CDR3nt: TGTGCCAGCACCATAGGACAGGGGAGCTACGAGCAGTACTTC; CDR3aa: CASTIGQGSYEQYF
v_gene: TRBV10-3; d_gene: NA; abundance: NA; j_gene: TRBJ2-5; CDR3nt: TGTGCCATCAGTCAGGATCGGACCCAGTACTTC; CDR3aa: CAISQDRTQYF
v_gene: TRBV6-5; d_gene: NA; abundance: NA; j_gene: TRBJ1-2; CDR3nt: TGTGCCAGCAGTTACTCGACACAGAACTATGGCTACACCTTC; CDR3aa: CASSYSTQNYGYTF
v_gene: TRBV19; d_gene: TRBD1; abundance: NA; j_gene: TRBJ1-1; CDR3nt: TGTGCCAGTAGTATAACAGGGGGCTTACGGATGAACACTGAAGCTTTCTTT; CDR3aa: CASSITGGLRMNTEAFF
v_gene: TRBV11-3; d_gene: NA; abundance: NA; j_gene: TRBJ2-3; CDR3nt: TGTGCCAGCAGCCTGACAGCTAGCACAGATACGCAGTATTTT; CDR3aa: CASSLTASTDTQYF
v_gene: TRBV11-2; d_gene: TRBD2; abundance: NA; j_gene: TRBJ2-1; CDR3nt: TGTGCCAGCAGTTTAACCGGGACTAGCGGGGGAGATGAGCAGTTCTTC; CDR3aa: CASSLTGTSGGDEQFF
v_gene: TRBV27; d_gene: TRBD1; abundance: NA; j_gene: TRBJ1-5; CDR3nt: TGTGCCAGCAGTCCTGGTTATGGATTATCCTTCGACAGGGGTTGGCATTTT; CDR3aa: CASSPGYGLSFDRGWHF
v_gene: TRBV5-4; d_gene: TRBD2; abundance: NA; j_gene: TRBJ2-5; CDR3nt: TGTGCCAGCAGCTTGCTCGTGGCGGGGGTAAAAGAGACCCAGTACTTC; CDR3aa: CASSLLVAGVKETQYF